This is a list of T cell receptor beta chains from one sample in a study of spatial heterogeneity in lung cancer. TCRdb reanalysed the 5' RACE reads using MiXCR and keeps one entry per CDR3 protein. The top ten clones hold about 6.8% of a sample with more than 65,000 distinct CDR3 sequences, around 7.3% of them seen once. Sequenced material: PBMCs, taken at surgery. The receptors derive from a male donor with early-stage non-small cell lung cancer. Both conserved end residues are part of each CDR3. D genes are given only for firm matches. Clone size is given for some rows only: seen once, a few or many times, or a class if the clone is expanded.

clone size: few; V gene: TRBV24-1; J gene: TRBJ2-7; D gene: -; CDR3 protein: CATSDSGGAYEQYF; CDR3 DNA: TGTGCCACCAGTGATTCGGGGGGCGCCTACGAGCAGTACTTC
clone size: -; V gene: TRBV24-1; J gene: TRBJ2-1; D gene: TRBD1; CDR3 protein: CATSAPGTGGANEQFF; CDR3 DNA: TGTGCCACCAGTGCCCCCGGGACAGGGGGTGCCAATGAGCAGTTCTTC
clone size: -; V gene: TRBV18; J gene: TRBJ2-1; D gene: -; CDR3 protein: CASSPPLRRAVNEQFF; CDR3 DNA: TGTGCCAGCTCACCACCCTTGCGGAGGGCCGTAAATGAGCAGTTCTTC
clone size: -; V gene: TRBV7-9; J gene: TRBJ2-2; D gene: -; CDR3 protein: CASRTGPGTGELFF; CDR3 DNA: TGTGCCAGCAGGACCGGACCGGGCACCGGGGAGCTGTTTTTT
clone size: -; V gene: TRBV7-2; J gene: TRBJ1-5; D gene: TRBD1; CDR3 protein: CASSARGPGQPQHF; CDR3 DNA: TGTGCCAGCAGCGCGAGGGGGCCGGGTCAGCCCCAGCATTTT
clone size: many; V gene: TRBV6-5; J gene: TRBJ1-2; D gene: -; CDR3 protein: CASSYRAPNYGYTF; CDR3 DNA: TGTGCCAGCAGTTACCGGGCACCCAACTATGGCTACACCTTC
clone size: -; V gene: TRBV29-1; J gene: TRBJ2-2; D gene: TRBD1; CDR3 protein: CSVATGLNTGELFF; CDR3 DNA: TGCAGCGTTGCGACAGGGCTCAACACCGGGGAGCTGTTTTTT
clone size: many; V gene: TRBV5-1; J gene: TRBJ2-1; D gene: -; CDR3 protein: CASSLGGLRGNEQFF; CDR3 DNA: TGCGCCAGCAGCCTGGGGGGACTCAGGGGCAATGAGCAGTTCTTC
clone size: many; V gene: TRBV29-1; J gene: TRBJ2-5; D gene: -; CDR3 protein: CSVGTVQETQYF; CDR3 DNA: TGCAGCGTTGGGACAGTCCAAGAGACCCAGTACTTC
clone size: few; V gene: TRBV2; J gene: TRBJ2-5; D gene: -; CDR3 protein: CASRFYQETQYF; CDR3 DNA: TGTGCCAGCAGATTCTACCAAGAGACCCAGTACTTC
clone size: many; V gene: TRBV7-2; J gene: TRBJ2-4; D gene: -; CDR3 protein: CASSLVGGLAKNIQYF; CDR3 DNA: TGTGCCAGCAGCTTAGTTGGCGGACTAGCCAAAAACATTCAGTACTTC
clone size: many; V gene: TRBV6-5; J gene: TRBJ2-3; D gene: -; CDR3 protein: CASRSDHTDTQYF; CDR3 DNA: TGTGCCAGCAGGTCAGACCACACAGATACGCAGTATTTT
clone size: many; V gene: TRBV4-3; J gene: TRBJ2-3; D gene: TRBD1; CDR3 protein: CASSQVTGRFDTQYF; CDR3 DNA: TGCGCCAGCAGCCAAGTGACAGGGAGATTCGATACGCAGTATTTT
clone size: few; V gene: TRBV20-1; J gene: TRBJ1-5; D gene: -; CDR3 protein: CSARSGFQPQHF; CDR3 DNA: TGCAGTGCTAGATCAGGGTTTCAGCCCCAGCATTTT
clone size: many; V gene: TRBV7-9; J gene: TRBJ1-2; D gene: -; CDR3 protein: CASSSSGTEDGYTF; CDR3 DNA: TGTGCCAGCAGCTCGTCCGGGACGGAGGATGGCTACACCTTC
clone size: -; V gene: TRBV2; J gene: TRBJ2-5; D gene: -; CDR3 protein: CATGGTGQETQYF; CDR3 DNA: TGTGCCACGGGGGGGACAGGACAAGAGACCCAGTACTTC
clone size: -; V gene: TRBV3-1; J gene: TRBJ2-5; D gene: -; CDR3 protein: CASSPYQETQYF; CDR3 DNA: TGTGCCAGCAGCCCGTACCAAGAGACCCAGTACTTC
clone size: few; V gene: TRBV20-1; J gene: TRBJ2-5; D gene: TRBD1; CDR3 protein: CSAGDRAQETQYF; CDR3 DNA: TGCAGTGCTGGGGACAGGGCCCAAGAGACCCAGTACTTC
clone size: few; V gene: TRBV24-1; J gene: TRBJ1-5; D gene: -; CDR3 protein: CATSDRVTEELSQHF; CDR3 DNA: TGTGCCACCAGTGATCGAGTGACAGAAGAGTTGTCCCAGCATTTT
clone size: -; V gene: TRBV5-1; J gene: TRBJ1-1; D gene: -; CDR3 protein: CASSFAGAGITEAFF; CDR3 DNA: TGCGCCAGCAGCTTCGCCGGGGCAGGGATCACTGAAGCTTTCTTT
clone size: many; V gene: TRBV12-5; J gene: TRBJ2-5; D gene: -; CDR3 protein: CASGLVEETQYF; CDR3 DNA: TGTGCTAGTGGTTTGGTAGAGGAGACCCAGTACTTC
clone size: many; V gene: TRBV6-2/TRBV6-3; J gene: TRBJ2-1; D gene: TRBD2; CDR3 protein: CASSYNSVAGGSSYNEQFF; CDR3 DNA: TGTGCCAGCAGTTACAACTCGGTAGCGGGAGGGAGCTCCTACAATGAGCAGTTCTTC
clone size: -; V gene: TRBV9; J gene: TRBJ2-7; D gene: TRBD2; CDR3 protein: CASSSTSDYEQYF; CDR3 DNA: TGTGCCAGCAGCTCCACTAGCGACTACGAGCAGTACTTC
clone size: -; V gene: TRBV25-1; J gene: TRBJ1-5; D gene: -; CDR3 protein: CASSENTWSNQPQHF; CDR3 DNA: TGTGCCAGCAGTGAGAACACCTGGAGCAATCAGCCCCAGCATTTT